Each of the 3 T cell receptor beta chains below was sequenced from the same sample in a study of blood T cells in healthy people across ages. Combining a sample-barcoded 5' primer with a J-beta primer mix, a second PCR ran for roughly 7 to 11 cycles. TCRdb re-analysed the 5' RACE reads in MiXCR, keeping a single row per CDR3 protein. The repertoire has roughly 1,500,000 distinct CDR3 sequences, roughly a third of them found once; the top ten carry 10% to 12%. The sequenced sample was blood. The receptors come from a woman aged 25 to 39 in good health.

The sample holds a few counts of this clonotype. The rearrangement joins TRBV20-1 to TRBJ2-1; 12 bases map to TRBD1. Germline lookup yields CDR1 DFQATT and CDR2 SNEGSKA (reference sequence). With 5 bases clipped from V and 8 bases from J, the junction kept 7 bases outside the gene matches. The length of the CDR3 is 14 residues. The CDR3 reads CSAGGGQGADEQFF. The CDR3 coding sequence is TGCAGTGCTGGGGGGGGACAGGGGGCGGATGAGCAGTTCTTC.

This chain links TRBV28 with TRBJ1-6; no reliable D call. The CDR3 covers 15 residues. V was pared by 3 bases and J by 0 bases, with 6 bases between. CDR1 and CDR2 from the germline V gene are MDHEN and SYDVKM. The CDR3 coding sequence is TGTGCCAGCAGTTTCGCCAGCTCCTATAATTCACCCCTCCACTTT. Protein product: CASSFASSYNSPLHF.

This chain joins TRBV20-1 and TRBJ2-1; 8 nucleotides align to TRBD2. This CDR3 is built from 15 residues. Germline V CDR1 and CDR2: DFQATT, SNEGSKA (reference sequence). The CDR3 loop reads CSPPRAGDLYNEQFF. The DNA of the CDR3 is TGCAGCCCCCCGAGAGCGGGAGACCTTTACAATGAGCAGTTCTTC.